This TCR beta chain derives from a study of blood T cell repertoires in COVID-19. Study information: Acute and convalescent COVID-19 specimens originated in the United States, Italy and Spain. The analysed material was cDNA or gDNA that came from T cells, B-cell-depleted T cells, or PBMCs.

Followed longitudinally, the Seattle patients had been enrolled during active infection. TCRdb's table, derived via immunoSEQ multiplex PCR, lists solely in-frame clones and lacks some. The profile covers roughly 260,000 clones, with about 90% appearing a single time and under 3% taken by the ten largest. The CDR3 covers 14 residues. Per the germline V gene, CDR1 is SGDLS and CDR2 is YYNGEE. The V gene end was trimmed by 4 bases and the J gene end by 4 bases; junction bases not matched to a gene: 5. The sample was peripheral blood. The chain employs TRBV9 and TRBJ1-3; 7 nucleotides match TRBD1. The receptor comes from a person aged 18 to 29 with COVID-19, enrolled during active disease. CDR3 region: CASSPGTEGNTIYF. The CDR3 nucleotides read TGTGCCAGCAGCCCAGGGACAGAGGGAAACACCATATATTTT.